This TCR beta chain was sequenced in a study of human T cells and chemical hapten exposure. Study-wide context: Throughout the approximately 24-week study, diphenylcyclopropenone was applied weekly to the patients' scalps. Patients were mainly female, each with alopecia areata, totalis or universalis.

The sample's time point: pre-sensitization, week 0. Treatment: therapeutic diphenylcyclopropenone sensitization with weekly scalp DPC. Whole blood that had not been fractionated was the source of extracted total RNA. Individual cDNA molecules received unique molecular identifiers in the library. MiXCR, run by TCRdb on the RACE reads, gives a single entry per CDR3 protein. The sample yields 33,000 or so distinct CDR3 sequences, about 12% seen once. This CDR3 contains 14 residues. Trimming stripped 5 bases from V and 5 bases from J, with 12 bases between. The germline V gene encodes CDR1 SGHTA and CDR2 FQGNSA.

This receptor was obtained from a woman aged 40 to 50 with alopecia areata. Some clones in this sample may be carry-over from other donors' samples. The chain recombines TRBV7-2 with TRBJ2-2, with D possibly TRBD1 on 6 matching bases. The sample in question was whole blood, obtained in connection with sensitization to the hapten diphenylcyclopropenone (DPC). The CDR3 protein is CASSLGQKTGELFF. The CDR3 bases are TGTGCCAGCAGCCTCGGACAGAAGACCGGGGAGCTGTTTTTT.